This passage covers 19 T cell receptor beta chains from one sample sequenced in a study of cytomegalovirus exposure and HLA in healthy donors listed by TCRdb under 2017. The method was the immunoSEQ multiplex PCR assay. Imported from immuneACCESS, the table was reduced by TCRdb to in-frame sequences with V and J called. These copies leave out some clones; in studies compared against another copy, an unresolved V gene accounts for under half, and the cause of the remainder is not known. The sample contains about 260,000 clones, 90% of them found a single time. Clones ranked in the top ten supply approximately 3.1% of the sample. Sequencing used PBMCs. The receptors derive from a young woman in good health and CMV-seronegative.

This chain links TRBV27 with TRBJ2-3; the match to TRBD1 covers 7 bases. The length of the CDR3 is 14 residues. Germline CDR1 reads MNHEY; CDR2 reads SMNVEV (reference sequence). With V trimmed by 6 bases and J by 2 bases, 5 bases remained unmatched. The CDR3 DNA is TGTGCCAGCAGCCGGGACAGACCCACAGATACGCAGTATTTT. This sequence encodes CASSRDRPTDTQYF.

The chain employs TRBV7-9 and TRBJ1-4; D not resolved. The CDR3 consists of 14 residues. Germline CDR1 reads SEHNR; CDR2 reads FQNEAQ (reference sequence). Trimming took 4 bases from V and 6 from J, leaving 12 bases between them. For the CDR3, the DNA is TGTGCCAGCAGCTCCGGTACCCACCATGAAAAACTGTTTTTT. It is translated as CASSSGTHHEKLFF.

The chain links TRBV27 to TRBJ2-3, with 13 positions matching TRBD2. This CDR3 region has 16 residues. J gave up 1 base and V 6 bases, and 4 bases lay outside the gene matches. The germline V gene encodes CDR1 MNHEY and CDR2 SMNVEV (reference sequence). The CDR3 region is CASSRTSGSGTDTQYF. CDR3 in DNA: TGTGCCAGCAGCCGGACTAGCGGGAGCGGCACAGATACGCAGTATTTT.

A word on this clone: An end of the junction differs from the germline gene, which may be a read error. The rearrangement links TRBV6-6 to TRBJ2-5, with 10 bases fitting TRBD1. This CDR3 is 15 amino acids long. Germline assignment: CDR1 MNHNY and CDR2 SVGAGI (reference sequence). The CDR3 reads CASSPTGQGQGTQYF. In DNA form, the CDR3 reads TGTGCCAGCAGCCCCACGGGACAGGGGCAAGGGACCCAGTACTTC.

This clone occurred a few times. The chain links TRBV7-8 to TRBJ2-7; TRBD2 aligns across 8 bases. The length of the CDR3 is 14 residues. Germline lookup yields CDR1 SGHVS and CDR2 FQNEAQ. J lost 3 bases, V lost 8 bases, and 9 bases had no gene match. The CDR3 DNA follows: TGTGCCAGCGGGGGGACTAGAAAGATCTACGAGCAGTACTTC. Residues: CASGGTRKIYEQYF.

The chain is built from TRBV4-1 and TRBJ2-1, with 7 bases matching TRBD1. The CDR3 totals 12 residues. Germline V gene sequence: CDR1 MGHRA, CDR2 YSYEKL. Trimming at V came to 4 bases and at J to 9 bases, leaving 3 bases not matched to a gene. The CDR3 bases are TGCGCCAGCAGCCTAGGGGGCTCTGAGCAGTTCTTC. Protein: CASSLGGSEQFF.

The genes are TRBV27 and TRBJ2-3; D is unresolved. The germline CDR1 and CDR2 sequences are MNHEY and SMNVEV (reference sequence). V was cut by 2 bases and J by 1 base, with 7 bases left in between. The CDR3 is made up of 14 amino acids. The CDR3 DNA reads TGTGCCAGCAGTTTACTCCTGGGCACAGATACGCAGTATTTT. Translation gives CASSLLLGTDTQYF.

The chain is built from TRBV6-5 and TRBJ2-2; D is ambiguous. Trimming removed 3 bases at V and 1 base at J, with 9 bases between. Germline assignment: CDR1 MNHEY and CDR2 SVGAGI. The CDR3 totals 15 residues. The CDR3 protein is CASSYRTQNTGELFF. The CDR3 DNA is TGTGCCAGCAGTTATCGGACCCAGAACACCGGGGAGCTGTTTTTT.

This chain links TRBV19 with TRBJ1-2, with 7 positions matching TRBD1. Trimming removed 6 bases from V and 9 bases from J; junction bases left unmatched: 13. CDR1 and CDR2 (germline): LNHDA, SQIVND (reference sequence). This CDR3 has 14 amino acids. CDR3 protein: CASSGDSLANSYTF. For the CDR3, the DNA is TGTGCCAGTAGCGGGGACAGCCTGGCGAATAGCTACACCTTC.

V usage is TRBV6-5 and J usage is TRBJ1-1, with unresolved D. Trimming shortened V by 6 bases and J by 5 bases, and 16 bases separated the two germline ends. Germline values: CDR1 MNHEY, CDR2 SVGAGI. This CDR3 contains 14 residues. The CDR3: CASSLGGTRTEAFF. The CDR3 bases are TGTGCCAGCAGCTTAGGAGGAACCAGAACTGAAGCTTTCTTT.

J is TRBJ2-6 and V is TRBV6-6; the match to TRBD1 covers 8 bases. The V segment lost 7 bases and the J segment 2 bases; nucleotides outside the gene matches: 7. This CDR3 has 16 amino acids. Germline V gene lookup returns CDR1 MNHNY and CDR2 SVGAGI (reference sequence). The CDR3: CASTDRGLAGANVLTF. The CDR3 coding sequence is TGTGCCAGCACCGACAGGGGATTAGCTGGGGCCAACGTCCTGACTTTC.

The chain uses TRBV15 and TRBJ2-3; the D gene is possibly TRBD1 (6 bases). This CDR3 is built from 16 residues. Between the trimmed V and J ends, which lost 3 bases and 3 bases, there was a span of 16 bases. Germline lookup yields CDR1 LNHNV and CDR2 YYDKDF (reference sequence). CDR3 DNA: TGTGCCACCAGCAGGGACCAAAGGGGGTCGACAGATACGCAGTATTTT. Amino acid sequence: CATSRDQRGSTDTQYF.

This chain joins TRBV28 and TRBJ2-1; D tentatively reads TRBD1 or TRBD2 (5 bases each). V was shortened by 11 bases and J by 8 bases, with 16 bases between the two germline ends. Germline values: CDR1 MDHEN, CDR2 SYDVKM. This CDR3 is 12 amino acids long. CDR3 amino acids: CAASLGTYEQFF. CDR3 coding DNA: TGTGCCGCCTCTCTTGGGACCTATGAGCAGTTCTTC.

V usage is TRBV5-1 and J usage is TRBJ1-2, with D perhaps matching TRBD1 (6 bases). CDR3 length: 14 amino acids. Germline CDR1 reads SGHRS; CDR2 reads YFSETQ. Trimming took 4 bases from V and 4 from J, leaving 14 bases between them. Here the CDR3 reads CASSLDGGPYGYTF. The DNA for the CDR3 is TGCGCCAGCAGCCTTGACGGGGGCCCCTATGGCTACACCTTC.

In this sample, this clone turned up a few times. This chain joins TRBV11-2 and TRBJ2-3; unclear D gene. CDR3 size: 15 residues. The germline V and J ends were trimmed by 3 bases and 1 base, with 11 bases remaining between them. CDR1 SGHAT and CDR2 FQNNGV come from the germline V gene. In nucleotides, the CDR3 is TGTGCCAGCAGCTTTATGAATTCGGGCACAGATACGCAGTATTTT. The encoded protein is CASSFMNSGTDTQYF.

The chain uses TRBV5-1 and TRBJ2-1; TRBD2 is a possible D gene (6 bases). This CDR3 is built from 18 residues. Germline V lookup: CDR1 SGHRS, CDR2 YFSETQ. Trimming took off 0 bases at V and 7 bases at J, with 23 bases between the two ends. In DNA form, the CDR3 reads TGCGCCAGCAGCTTGGGCAATCTAGCGTCACCTGGGGCTAATGAGCAGTTCTTC. Protein product: CASSLGNLASPGANEQFF.

The chain uses TRBV27 and TRBJ2-2, with D perhaps TRBD2 (7 bases). The length of the CDR3 is 16 residues. The V and J ends lost 2 bases and 7 bases respectively, with 17 bases between them. The V gene's germline CDR1 is MNHEY and CDR2 SMNVEV (reference sequence). The CDR3 DNA sequence: TGTGCCAGCAGTTTACTGTATCTAGCGGACAGCGGGGAGCTGTTTTTT. It specifies CASSLLYLADSGELFF.

The V and J genes are TRBV11-1 and TRBJ2-3; D not resolved. Germline CDR1 and CDR2: SGHAT and FQDESV (reference sequence). This CDR3 has 14 amino acids. V was shortened by 1 base and J by 0 bases, with 5 bases between the two germline ends. CDR3 DNA sequence: TGTGCCAGCAGCTTAGATCCCAGCACAGATACGCAGTATTTT. Its protein product is CASSLDPSTDTQYF.

This chain links TRBV27 with TRBJ2-7; D not resolved. The germline gives CDR1 MNHEY, CDR2 SMNVEV (reference sequence). The V end lost 3 bases, the J end lost 3 bases, and 15 bases lay between the germline ends. The CDR3 consists of 15 residues. In DNA form, the CDR3 reads TGTGCCAGCAGTTTGGGCCTCGGCGGATTCTACGAGCAGTACTTC. Protein sequence: CASSLGLGGFYEQYF.